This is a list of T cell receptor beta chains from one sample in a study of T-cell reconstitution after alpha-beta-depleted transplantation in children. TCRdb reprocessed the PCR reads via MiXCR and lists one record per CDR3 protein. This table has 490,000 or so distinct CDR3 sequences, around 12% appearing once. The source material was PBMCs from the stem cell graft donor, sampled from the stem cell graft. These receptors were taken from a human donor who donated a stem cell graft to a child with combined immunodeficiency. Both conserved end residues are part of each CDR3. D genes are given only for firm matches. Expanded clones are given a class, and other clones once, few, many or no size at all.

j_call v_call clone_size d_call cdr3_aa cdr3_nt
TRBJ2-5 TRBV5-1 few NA CASEKETQYF TGCGCCAGCGAAAAAGAGACCCAGTACTTC
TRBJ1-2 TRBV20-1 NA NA CSARDQGGMGIYGYTF TGCAGTGCTAGAGACCAGGGCGGAATGGGCATCTATGGCTACACCTTC
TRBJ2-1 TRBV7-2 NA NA CASNHRPMIYNEQFF TGTGCCAGCAACCATAGGCCGATGATCTACAATGAGCAGTTCTTC
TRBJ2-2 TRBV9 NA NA CASSVAKTGNTGELFF TGTGCCAGCAGCGTAGCAAAGACAGGGAACACCGGGGAGCTGTTTTTT
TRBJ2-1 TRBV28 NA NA CASSSPFLASSYNEQFF TGTGCCAGCAGTTCCCCCTTTTTGGCGAGCTCCTACAATGAGCAGTTCTTC
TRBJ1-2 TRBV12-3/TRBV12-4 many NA CASTRRGAQARDYGYTF TGTGCCAGCACTCGACGGGGGGCGCAGGCCCGGGACTATGGCTACACCTTC
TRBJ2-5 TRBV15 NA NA CATSRGAEAETQYF TGTGCCACCAGCAGAGGGGCGGAAGCAGAGACCCAGTACTTC
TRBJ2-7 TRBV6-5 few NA CASRQDSYEQYF TGTGCCAGCAGACAGGACTCCTACGAGCAGTACTTC
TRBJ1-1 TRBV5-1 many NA CASRHGQGQTEAFF TGCGCCAGCAGACATGGACAAGGGCAAACTGAAGCTTTCTTT
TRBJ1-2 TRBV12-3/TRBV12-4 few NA CASSAAGYGYGYTF TGTGCCAGCAGCGCCGCAGGGTACGGCTATGGCTACACCTTC
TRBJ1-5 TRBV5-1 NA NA CASSSDGNQPQHF TGCGCCAGCAGCTCGGACGGTAATCAGCCCCAGCATTTT
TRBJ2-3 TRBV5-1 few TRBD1 CASSYRGQGDTQYF TGCGCCAGCAGCTACAGGGGGCAGGGAGATACGCAGTATTTT
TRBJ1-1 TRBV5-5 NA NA CASSLSEAFF TGTGCCAGCAGCTTGAGTGAAGCTTTCTTT
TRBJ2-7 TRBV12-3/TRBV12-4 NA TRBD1 CASTSPGTGPYEQYF TGTGCCAGCACCTCGCCCGGGACAGGGCCCTACGAGCAGTACTTC
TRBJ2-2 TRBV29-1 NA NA CSVEFSPTGELFF TGCAGCGTTGAATTCTCCCCAACCGGGGAGCTGTTTTTT
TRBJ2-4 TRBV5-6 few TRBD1 CASSLTPGGNHENIQYF TGTGCCAGCAGCTTGACTCCAGGGGGAAACCATGAAAACATTCAGTACTTC
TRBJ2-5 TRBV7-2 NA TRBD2 CASSLPAGGQETQYF TGTGCCAGCAGCTTACCGGCGGGGGGGCAAGAGACCCAGTACTTC
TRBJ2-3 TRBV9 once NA CASSETQGFRTDTQYF TGTGCCAGCAGCGAAACCCAGGGTTTTCGCACAGATACGCAGTATTTT
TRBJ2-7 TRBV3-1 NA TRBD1 CASSQDDRQGREQYF TGTGCCAGCAGCCAAGATGACCGACAGGGGAGGGAGCAGTACTTC
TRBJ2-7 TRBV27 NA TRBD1 CASSMGTVPYEQYF TGTGCCAGCAGTATGGGGACAGTCCCCTACGAGCAGTACTTC
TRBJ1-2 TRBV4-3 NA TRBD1 CASSQDWTGNYGYTF TGCGCCAGCAGCCAAGATTGGACAGGGAACTATGGCTACACCTTC
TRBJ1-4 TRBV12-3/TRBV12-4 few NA CASSSRNEKLFF TGTGCCAGCAGTTCACGCAATGAAAAACTGTTTTTT
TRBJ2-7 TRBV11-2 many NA CASSLHYEQYF TGTGCCAGCAGCTTACACTACGAGCAGTACTTC
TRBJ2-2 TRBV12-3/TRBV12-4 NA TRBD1 CASSLRTGGNTGELFF TGTGCCAGCAGTTTAAGGACAGGGGGTAACACCGGGGAGCTGTTTTTT
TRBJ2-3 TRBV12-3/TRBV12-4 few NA CASSLLAAVEVRTTDTQYF TGTGCCAGCAGTTTACTGGCCGCGGTGGAAGTAAGGACTACAGATACGCAGTATTTT
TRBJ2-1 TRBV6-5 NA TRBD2 CASSYRPGLAENNEQFF TGTGCCAGCAGTTATCGCCCGGGACTAGCGGAGAACAATGAGCAGTTCTTC
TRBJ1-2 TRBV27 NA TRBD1 CASSFGTGPVPYGYTF TGTGCCAGCAGTTTTGGGACAGGGCCGGTACCGTATGGCTACACCTTC
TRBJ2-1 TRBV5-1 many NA CASSLVAYNEQFF TGCGCCAGCAGCTTGGTAGCGTACAATGAGCAGTTCTTC
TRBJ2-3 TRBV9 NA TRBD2 CASSVGAGGLDTQYF TGTGCCAGCAGCGTAGGAGCGGGGGGGCTGGATACGCAGTATTTT
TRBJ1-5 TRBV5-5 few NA CASSWGPGGNQPQHF TGTGCCAGCAGCTGGGGCCCGGGAGGCAATCAGCCCCAGCATTTT
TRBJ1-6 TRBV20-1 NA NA CSARGRSSYNSPLHF TGCAGTGCTAGGGGACGCAGCTCCTATAATTCACCCCTCCACTTT
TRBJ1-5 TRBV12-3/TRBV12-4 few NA CASSLKLLGAKDQPQHF TGTGCCAGCAGTTTAAAACTCCTGGGGGCGAAGGATCAGCCCCAGCATTTT
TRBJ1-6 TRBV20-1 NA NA CSAGGERYNSPLHF TGCAGTGCGGGAGGAGAGAGGTATAATTCACCCCTCCACTTT
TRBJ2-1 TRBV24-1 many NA CATSDPNRPQFF TGTGCCACCAGTGACCCGAATAGGCCGCAGTTCTTC
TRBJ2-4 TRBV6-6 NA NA CASSYSGENIQYF TGTGCCAGCAGTTACTCGGGAGAAAACATTCAGTACTTC
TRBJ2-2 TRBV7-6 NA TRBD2 CASSLERGDTGELFF TGTGCCAGCAGCTTAGAGCGGGGGGACACCGGGGAGCTGTTTTTT
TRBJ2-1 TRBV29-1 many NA CSVAVRGPTDEQFF TGCAGCGTTGCGGTACGGGGGCCTACGGATGAGCAGTTCTTC
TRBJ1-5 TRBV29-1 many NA CSVRSPGSNQPQHF TGCAGCGTTCGGTCCCCCGGTAGCAATCAGCCCCAGCATTTT